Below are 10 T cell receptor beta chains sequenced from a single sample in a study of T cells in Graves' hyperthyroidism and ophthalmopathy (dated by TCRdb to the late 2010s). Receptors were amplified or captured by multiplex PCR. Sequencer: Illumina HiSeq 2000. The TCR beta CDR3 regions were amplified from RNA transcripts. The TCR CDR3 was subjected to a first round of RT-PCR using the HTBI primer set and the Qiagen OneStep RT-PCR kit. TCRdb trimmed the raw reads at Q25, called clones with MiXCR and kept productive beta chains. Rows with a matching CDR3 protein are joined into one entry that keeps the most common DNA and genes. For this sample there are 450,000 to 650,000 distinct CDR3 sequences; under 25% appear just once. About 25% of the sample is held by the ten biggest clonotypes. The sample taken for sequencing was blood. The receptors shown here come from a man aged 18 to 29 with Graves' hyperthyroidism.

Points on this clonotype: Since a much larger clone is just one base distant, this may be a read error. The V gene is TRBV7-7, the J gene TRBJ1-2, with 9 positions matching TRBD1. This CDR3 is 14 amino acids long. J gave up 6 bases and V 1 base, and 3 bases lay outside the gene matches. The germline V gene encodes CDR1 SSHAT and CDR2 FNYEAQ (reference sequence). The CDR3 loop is CASSLDRTGDGYTF. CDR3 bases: TGTGCCAGCAGCTTAGACAGGACAGGGGATGGCTACACCTTC.

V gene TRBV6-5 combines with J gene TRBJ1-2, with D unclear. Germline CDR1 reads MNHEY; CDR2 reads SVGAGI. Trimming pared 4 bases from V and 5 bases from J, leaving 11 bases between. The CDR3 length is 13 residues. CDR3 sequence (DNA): TGTGCCAGCAGTTTCGCTACGGTATATGGCTACACCTTC. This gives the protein CASSFATVYGYTF.

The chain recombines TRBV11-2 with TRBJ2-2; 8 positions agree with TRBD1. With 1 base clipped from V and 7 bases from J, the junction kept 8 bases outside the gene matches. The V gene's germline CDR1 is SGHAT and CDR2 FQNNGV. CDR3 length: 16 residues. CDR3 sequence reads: CASSLVGRGPGGELFF. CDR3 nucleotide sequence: TGTGCCAGCAGCTTAGTGGGCAGGGGGCCCGGCGGGGAGCTGTTTTTT.

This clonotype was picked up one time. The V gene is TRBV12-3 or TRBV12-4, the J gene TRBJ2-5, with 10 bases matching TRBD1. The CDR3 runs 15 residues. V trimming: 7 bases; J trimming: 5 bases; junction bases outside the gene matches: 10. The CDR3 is CASIKGDRGGETQYF. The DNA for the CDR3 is TGTGCCAGCATCAAGGGGGACAGGGGCGGGGAGACCCAGTACTTC.

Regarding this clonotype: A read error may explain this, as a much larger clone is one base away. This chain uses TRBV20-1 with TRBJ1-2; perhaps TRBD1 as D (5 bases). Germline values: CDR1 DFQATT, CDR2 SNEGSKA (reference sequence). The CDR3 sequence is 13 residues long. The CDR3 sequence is CIATNPGPYGYTF. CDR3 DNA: TGCATTGCCACCAACCCGGGACCGTATGGCTACACCTTC.

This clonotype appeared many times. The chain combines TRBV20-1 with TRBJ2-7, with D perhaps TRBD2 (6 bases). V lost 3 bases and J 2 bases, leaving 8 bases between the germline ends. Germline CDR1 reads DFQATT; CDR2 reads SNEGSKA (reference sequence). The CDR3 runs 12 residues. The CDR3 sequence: CSARAGPYEQYF. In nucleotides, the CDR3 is TGCAGTGCTAGGGCGGGGCCCTACGAGCAGTACTTC.

CDR3 sequence reads: CASSHGTGAKEYEQYF. The CDR3 coding sequence is TGCGCCAGCAGCCACGGGACAGGGGCGAAGGAGTACGAGCAGTACTTC. The chain uses TRBV4-1 and TRBJ2-7; 10 nucleotides agree with TRBD1. The CDR3 has 16 amino acids. V lost 3 bases, J lost 4 bases, and 9 bases stayed unmatched. Per germline, CDR1 MGHRA and CDR2 YSYEKL.

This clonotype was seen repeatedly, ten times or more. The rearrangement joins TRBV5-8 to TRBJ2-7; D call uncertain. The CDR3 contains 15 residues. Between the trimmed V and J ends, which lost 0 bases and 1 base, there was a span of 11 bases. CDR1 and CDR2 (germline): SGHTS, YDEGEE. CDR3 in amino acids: CASSLENTLSYEQYF. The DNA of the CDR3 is TGTGCCAGCAGCTTGGAAAACACGCTATCCTACGAGCAGTACTTC.

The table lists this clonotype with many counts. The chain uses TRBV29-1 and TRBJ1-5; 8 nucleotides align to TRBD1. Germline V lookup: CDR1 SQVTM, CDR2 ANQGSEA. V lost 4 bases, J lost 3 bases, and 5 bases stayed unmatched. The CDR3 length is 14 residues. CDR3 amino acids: CSVGTGRINQPQHF. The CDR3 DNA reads TGCAGCGTTGGGACAGGGAGGATCAATCAGCCCCAGCATTTT.

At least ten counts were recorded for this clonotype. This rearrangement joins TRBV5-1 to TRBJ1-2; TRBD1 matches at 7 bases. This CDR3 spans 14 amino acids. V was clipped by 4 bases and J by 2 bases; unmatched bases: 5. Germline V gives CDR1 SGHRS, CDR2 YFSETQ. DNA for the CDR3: TGCGCCAGCAGCGCCCCGACAGGGAACTATGGCTACACCTTC. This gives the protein CASSAPTGNYGYTF.